This T cell receptor beta chain was captured by sequencing in a study of human T cells and chemical hapten exposure. Study conclusions and caveats: Patch test score was positively correlated with the counts of PT1 expanded TCRs.

There are 15 residues in the CDR3. From germline, CDR1 is SQVTM and CDR2 ANQGSEA. V was trimmed by 3 bases and J by 0 bases, leaving 13 bases between them. Time point denoted: pre-sensitization, week 0. Sample treatment: therapeutic diphenylcyclopropenone sensitization with weekly scalp DPC. A remark on this clonotype: The antigen is unknown.

One entry per CDR3 protein, called by TCRdb with MiXCR from the RACE reads. Among under 300,000 distinct CDR3 sequences listed, around 7.7% were seen once. This material consisted of whole blood, taken in connection with sensitization to the hapten diphenylcyclopropenone (DPC). This sequence joins TRBV29-1 and TRBJ2-3, with D unclear. The clonotype originates from a man aged 18 to 35 with alopecia areata. Some clones in this sample may be carry-over from other donors' samples. The CDR3, as DNA: TGCAGCGTTGAGGCGGCAGAACTTAGCACAGATACGCAGTATTTT. Translating it yields CSVEAAELSTDTQYF.